This entry is about one T cell receptor beta chain. The sample comes from a study of graft-versus-host responses after intestinal transplantation. Study context: Recipients across the board were started on anti-thymocyte globulin induction, then kept on tacrolimus and steroids for approximately three years.

Germline lookup yields CDR1 SNHLY and CDR2 FYNNEI. V lost 5 bases, J lost 1 base, and 5 bases lay in between. The CDR3 spans 12 residues. The repertoire was sequenced with immunoSEQ multiplex PCR; TCRdb's copy has only in-frame clones and lacks some. Of 15,000 or so clones listed, 80% to 95% are singletons. The clonotype comes from a human patient who received an intestinal transplant, so some T cells may come from the graft donor. The sequencing here drew on PBMCs, taken roughly 930 days after intestinal transplantation. This chain links TRBV2 with TRBJ1-1; D is unclear. CDR3 nucleotide sequence: TGTGCCAGCAGTCCCGGGAACACTGAAGCTTTCTTT. It is translated as CASSPGNTEAFF.